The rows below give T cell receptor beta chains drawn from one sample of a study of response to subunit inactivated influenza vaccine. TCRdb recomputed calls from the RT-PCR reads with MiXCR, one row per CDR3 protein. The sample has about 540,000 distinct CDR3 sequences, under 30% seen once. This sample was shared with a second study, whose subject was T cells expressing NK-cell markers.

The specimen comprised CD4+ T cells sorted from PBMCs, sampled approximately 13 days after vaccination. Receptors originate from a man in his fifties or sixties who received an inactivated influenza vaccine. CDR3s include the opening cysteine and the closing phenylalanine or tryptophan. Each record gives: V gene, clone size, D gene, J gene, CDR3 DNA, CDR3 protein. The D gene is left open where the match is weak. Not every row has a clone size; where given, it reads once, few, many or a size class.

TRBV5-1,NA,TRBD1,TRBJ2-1,TGCGCCAGCAGGCAGGGACAGGGGGATGAGCAGTTCTTC,CASRQGQGDEQFF
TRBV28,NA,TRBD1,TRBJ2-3,TGTGCCAGCAGAAAACAGGGGACAGATACGCAGTATTTT,CASRKQGTDTQYF
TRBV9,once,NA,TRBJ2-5,TGTGCCAGCAGCGGAACGGGAACTCAAGAGACCCAGTACTTC,CASSGTGTQETQYF
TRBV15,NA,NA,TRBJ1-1,TGTGCCACCAGCCCGACAAGGTTGAACACTGAAGCTTTCTTT,CATSPTRLNTEAFF
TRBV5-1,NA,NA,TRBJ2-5,TGCGCCAGCAGCTTGGCATCAAGGGGAGAAGAGACCCAGTACTTC,CASSLASRGEETQYF
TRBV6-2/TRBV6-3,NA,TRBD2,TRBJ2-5,TGTGCCAGCAGGAGTAGCGGGGGGTTTGAGACCCAGTACTTC,CASRSSGGFETQYF
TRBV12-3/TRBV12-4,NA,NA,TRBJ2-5,TGTGCCGGCGGATCTCGGGAGACCCAGTACTTC,CAGGSRETQYF
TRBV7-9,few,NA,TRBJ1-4,TGTGCCAGCAGCGGAGACAGTGAAAAACTGTTTTTT,CASSGDSEKLFF
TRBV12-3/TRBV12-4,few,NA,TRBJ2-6,TGTGCCAGTCATTTGGGTAGGGCAGCCTCTGGGGCCAACGTCCTGACTTTC,CASHLGRAASGANVLTF
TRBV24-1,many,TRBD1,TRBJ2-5,TGTGCCACCAGTGCCCGACCAGGACAGGCAGGAAGGTCGCAAGAGACCCAGTACTTC,CATSARPGQAGRSQETQYF
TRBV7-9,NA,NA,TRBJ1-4,TGTGCCAGCAGCCTCAACGGGGGGCGCGATGAAAAACTGTTTTTT,CASSLNGGRDEKLFF
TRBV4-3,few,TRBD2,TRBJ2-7,TGCGCCAGCAGCCCCAGACTAGCCGACGAGCAGTACTTC,CASSPRLADEQYF
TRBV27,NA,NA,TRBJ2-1,TGTGCCAGCAGTTACGGCGGGGAGAATGAGCAGTTCTTC,CASSYGGENEQFF
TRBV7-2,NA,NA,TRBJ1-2,TGTGCCAGCAGCACTTTAACGGGCTATGGCTACACCTTC,CASSTLTGYGYTF
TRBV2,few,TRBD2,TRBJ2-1,TGTGCCAGCAGTTTAGCGGGAGTTGAGCAGTTCTTC,CASSLAGVEQFF
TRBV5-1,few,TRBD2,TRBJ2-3,TGCGCCAGCAGCACGCCCGGGACTAGCGGGAAGGATACGCAGTATTTT,CASSTPGTSGKDTQYF